These 31 T cell receptor beta chains were sequenced from one sample in a study of technical replicates of blood from four donors. Produced via immunoSEQ multiplex PCR; TCRdb's table is partial and in-frame only. The sample has about 70,000 clones; roughly 92% are singletons. The specimen sequenced was T cells isolated from PBMCs. The receptor source for this set is a human donor in good health.

This sequence joins TRBV11-1 and TRBJ2-1, with 8 bases identical to TRBD1. CDR1 SGHAT and CDR2 FQDESV come from the germline V gene (reference sequence). This CDR3 is 16 amino acids long. V shed 0 bases and J 7 bases; nucleotides not matched to a gene: 8. The CDR3 DNA is TGTGCCAGCAGCTTAGCGACAGGGGTTAGGGGGAATGAGCAGTTCTTC. This translates into CASSLATGVRGNEQFF.

The V gene is TRBV7-2, the J gene TRBJ2-1; TRBD2 agrees at 10 bases. The CDR3 has 15 residues. Germline assignment: CDR1 SGHTA and CDR2 FQGNSA. With 7 bases clipped from V and 6 bases from J, the junction kept 9 bases outside the gene matches. CDR3 coding DNA: TGTGCCAGCACCCTAGCGGGAGCAAAGTTCAATGAGCAGTTCTTC. It yields the protein CASTLAGAKFNEQFF.

The chain employs TRBV10-3 and TRBJ2-7, with TRBD1 as a possible D gene (7 bases). CDR1 is ENHRY, CDR2 SYGVKD, per germline. V was trimmed by 7 bases and J by 5 bases, leaving 15 bases between them. The CDR3 has 13 amino acids. CDR3 sequence (DNA): TGTGCCATCACGGGGCAGGGGGGCGACGAGCAGTACTTC. The encoded protein is CAITGQGGDEQYF.

The genes are TRBV5-5 and TRBJ1-1; D gene unclear. Germline CDR1 is SGHKS and CDR2 is YYEKEE (reference sequence). This CDR3 is 14 amino acids long. Deletions cut 0 bases from V and 2 bases from J, with 8 bases between. The CDR3 loop is CASSLVRVNTEAFF. The CDR3 nucleotides are TGTGCCAGCAGCTTGGTACGAGTCAACACTGAAGCTTTCTTT.

V gene TRBV12-5 combines with J gene TRBJ2-5; a weak D match, TRBD1 (5 bases). This CDR3 spans 15 amino acids. V lost 5 bases, J lost 1 base, and 14 bases lay in between. Germline CDR1 and CDR2: LGHNT and FRNRAP. CDR3 sequence (DNA): TGTGCTAGTGGTCCTCCAGGGTTACTCCAAGAGACCCAGTACTTC. Translated: CASGPPGLLQETQYF.

The V call is TRBV25-1, the J call TRBJ2-1; the match to TRBD1 covers 9 bases. The germline V gene has CDR1 MGHDK and CDR2 SYGVNS. The junction had 2 bases not matched to a gene; V was cut back by 3 bases and J by 14 bases. The CDR3 consists of 11 residues. CDR3 in DNA: TGTGCCAGCAGTGACCGGGACAGGGAGTTCTTC. Translating gives CASSDRDREFF.

The chain employs TRBV7-8 and TRBJ1-2; D is ambiguous. The germline V gene has CDR1 SGHVS and CDR2 FQNEAQ. This CDR3 comprises 11 residues. Trimming took off 5 bases at V and 8 bases at J, with 9 bases between the two ends. The CDR3 region is CASSSKRGYTF. CDR3 bases: TGTGCCAGCAGCAGTAAACGGGGCTACACCTTC.

CDR3 region: CARSLVIVQGPHSNQPQHF. CDR3 in DNA: TGTGCCAGAAGCTTGGTAATCGTCCAGGGCCCCCATAGCAATCAGCCCCAGCATTTT. This chain uses TRBV5-3 with TRBJ1-5; D is perhaps TRBD1 (5 bases). TRBV5-3 is an ORF for which the function is uncertain. The CDR3 spans 19 residues. Deletions cut 0 bases from V and 0 bases from J, with 19 bases between.

The V gene is TRBV28, the J gene TRBJ2-3; D remains ambiguous. The CDR3 contains 15 residues. Between the trimmed V and J ends, which lost 2 bases and 2 bases, there was a span of 11 bases. Germline V lookup: CDR1 MDHEN, CDR2 SYDVKM. The CDR3 DNA reads as TGTGCCAGCAGTTTACGCACTACCAACACAGATACGCAGTATTTT. Amino acid sequence: CASSLRTTNTDTQYF.

The chain carries TRBV29-1 and TRBJ2-7; D might be TRBD2 (6 bases). V was shortened by 4 bases and J by 4 bases, with 11 bases between the two germline ends. The CDR3 has 12 residues. Looked up from germline, CDR1 is SQVTM and CDR2 is ANQGSEA. CDR3 sequence reads: CSVAGSGYEQYF. Here the CDR3 DNA reads TGCAGCGTTGCCGGGAGCGGGTACGAGCAGTACTTC.

The V call is TRBV28, the J call TRBJ2-5; D is uncertain. The CDR3 extends over 16 amino acids. Germline CDR1 is MDHEN and CDR2 is SYDVKM. V lost 6 bases and J lost 2, with 19 bases in between. The CDR3 reads CASRLLPGGYQETQYF. The CDR3 region has the DNA TGTGCCAGCAGATTACTCCCTGGCGGCTATCAAGAGACCCAGTACTTC.

The chain joins TRBV29-1 to TRBJ1-1; the match to TRBD1 covers 7 bases. This CDR3 is 13 amino acids long. V was pared by 5 bases and J by 7 bases, with 10 bases of the junction left unmatched. Germline loops: CDR1 SQVTM, CDR2 ANQGSEA. CDR3 in DNA: TGCAGCGTTTACCGGGACAGTTTGTTTGAAGCTTTCTTT. It translates to CSVYRDSLFEAFF.

The genes are TRBV2 and TRBJ2-2; D is possibly TRBD1 (5 bases). The CDR3 is 13 residues long. V was clipped by 6 bases and J by 6 bases, with 11 bases between them. Per the germline V gene, CDR1 is SNHLY and CDR2 is FYNNEI. Here the CDR3 reads CASRRRGPGELFF. CDR3 in DNA: TGTGCCAGCAGGAGAAGGGGTCCCGGGGAGCTGTTTTTT.

This clone was picked up one time. J is TRBJ2-7 and V is TRBV2, with 9 nucleotides matching TRBD2. After removal of 5 bases from V and 1 base from J, the junction contained 3 bases not matched to a gene. Looked up from germline, CDR1 is SNHLY and CDR2 is FYNNEI. This CDR3 region has 14 residues. The CDR3 spells CASSYLAGSYEQYF. Here the CDR3 DNA reads TGTGCCAGCAGTTATCTAGCGGGGTCCTACGAGCAGTACTTC.

V is TRBV10-3 and J is TRBJ2-3, with D possibly TRBD2 on 6 matching bases. The germline V gene has CDR1 ENHRY and CDR2 SYGVKD. The CDR3 extends over 14 amino acids. V lost 3 bases to trimming and J lost 5 bases, with 12 bases between them. As DNA, the CDR3 is TGTGCCATCAGTGAAGGAGGGGAAATAGATACGCAGTATTTT. This encodes CAISEGGEIDTQYF.

The chain recombines TRBV9 with TRBJ2-1; a weak D match, TRBD1 (6 bases). This CDR3 is built from 16 residues. V was pared by 1 base and J by 0 bases, with 11 bases between. Germline CDR1 and CDR2: SGDLS and YYNGEE. For the CDR3, the DNA is TGTGCCAGCAGCGTATCCCAGGGGAACTCCTACAATGAGCAGTTCTTC. As protein: CASSVSQGNSYNEQFF. Drawing the rest from reference TRBV9 and TRBJ2-1, the complete variable domain is DSGVTQTPKHLITATGQRVTLRCSPRSGDLSVYWYQQSLDQGLQFLIQYYNGEERAKGNILERFSAQQFPDLHSELNLSSLELGDSALYFCASSVSQGNSYNEQFFGPGTRLTVL.

This chain links TRBV7-9 with TRBJ2-7, with unresolved D. The V end lost 6 bases, the J end lost 3 bases, and 12 bases lay between the germline ends. CDR1 is SEHNR, CDR2 FQNEAQ, per germline (reference sequence). The CDR3 contains 13 residues. In DNA form, the CDR3 reads TGTGCCAGCAGTCCCCACGCGGACTACGAGCAGTACTTC. It translates to CASSPHADYEQYF.

This clone was observed a single time. The chain recombines TRBV4-3 with TRBJ2-7, with TRBD2 identical over 9 bases. The CDR3 covers 17 residues. Losses at the gene ends were 0 bases for V and 5 bases for J; bases not matched to a gene: 11. The germline gives CDR1 LGHNA, CDR2 YSLEER. In nucleotides, the CDR3 is TGCGCCAGCAGCCAAGACATTGGGCGGGAGGGCCAAAACGAGCAGTACTTC. Protein: CASSQDIGREGQNEQYF.

The chain carries TRBV7-9 and TRBJ2-7; D not resolved. CDR1 and CDR2 from the germline V gene are SEHNR and FQNEAQ (reference sequence). With 1 base removed from V and 6 bases from J, the gap between germline ends came to 4 bases. The CDR3 is 11 amino acids. CDR3 sequence: CASSLGAEQYF. The CDR3 nucleotides read TGTGCCAGCAGCTTAGGGGCCGAGCAGTACTTC. The whole variable domain, filled in from reference TRBV7-9 and TRBJ2-7, reads DTGVSQNPRHKITKRGQNVTFRCDPISEHNRLYWYRQTLGQGPEFLTYFQNEAQLEKSRLLSDRFSAERPKGSFSTLEIQRTEQGDSAMYLCASSLGAEQYFGPGTRLTVT.

This chain links TRBV5-1 with TRBJ1-1; TRBD1 agrees at 7 bases. Germline lookup yields CDR1 SGHRS and CDR2 YFSETQ. The junction had 4 bases not matched to a gene; V was cut back by 1 base and J by 1 base. The length of the CDR3 is 15 residues. The CDR3 is CASSLLGQANTEAFF. CDR3 sequence (DNA): TGCGCCAGCAGCTTGTTAGGACAGGCGAACACTGAAGCTTTCTTT.

This clone has a single count. The chain couples TRBV2 to TRBJ2-7, with 9 bases fitting TRBD1. V was pared by 6 bases and J by 5 bases, with 8 bases of the junction left unmatched. Germline V gene sequence: CDR1 SNHLY, CDR2 FYNNEI. The CDR3 spans 14 residues. The CDR3 bases are TGTGCCAGCAGGGCCGGGACAGGGTTCAACGAGCAGTACTTC. Protein: CASRAGTGFNEQYF.

The V and J genes are TRBV29-1 and TRBJ2-3, with D perhaps TRBD2 (6 bases). The CDR3 loop spans 14 amino acids. Germline CDR1 reads SQVTM; CDR2 reads ANQGSEA. V was pared by 3 bases and J by 0 bases, with 10 bases between. CDR3 protein: CSVDESGSTDTQYF. CDR3 coding DNA: TGCAGCGTTGACGAGAGCGGGAGCACAGATACGCAGTATTTT.

The chain links TRBV7-2 to TRBJ2-7; 10 bases are a match to TRBD2. CDR3 size: 15 residues. From germline, CDR1 is SGHTA and CDR2 FQGNSA. The V gene end was trimmed by 5 bases and the J gene end by 2 bases; junction bases not matched to a gene: 6. CDR3 amino acids: CASSPGLAVPYEQYF. CDR3 coding DNA: TGTGCCAGCAGCCCAGGACTAGCGGTACCCTACGAGCAGTACTTC. Supplemented by reference TRBV7-2 and TRBJ2-7, the full variable domain reads GAGVSQSPSNKVTEKGKDVELRCDPISGHTALYWYRQSLGQGLEFLIYFQGNSAPDKSGLPSDRFSAERTGGSVSTLTIQRTQQEDSAVYLCASSPGLAVPYEQYFGPGTRLTVT.

The chain combines TRBV4-3 with TRBJ1-4, with TRBD1 matching over 7 bases. In germline, CDR1 is LGHNA, CDR2 YSLEER. This CDR3 comprises 15 residues. V trimming: 1 base; J trimming: 8 bases; junction bases outside the gene matches: 7. The CDR3 DNA follows: TGCGCCAGCAGCCAAGTATGGGACAGCAGCGAAAAACTGTTTTTT. Translating it yields CASSQVWDSSEKLFF.

The gene calls are TRBV5-1 and TRBJ1-2, with D possibly being TRBD1 (6 bases). V gave up 2 bases and J gave up 6 bases, with 14 bases separating them. Per germline, CDR1 SGHRS and CDR2 YFSETQ. This CDR3 spans 14 amino acids. CDR3: CASSFLGATDGYTF. The CDR3 DNA is TGCGCCAGCAGCTTCTTGGGGGCCACGGATGGCTACACCTTC.

V is TRBV7-9 and J is TRBJ1-4; a possible D gene is TRBD1 (5 bases). Germline-derived CDR1 and CDR2 are SEHNR and FQNEAQ (reference sequence). Trimming pared 5 bases from V and 7 bases from J, leaving 17 bases between. This CDR3 region has 15 residues. The CDR3 region is CASSLPGGSLEKLFF. CDR3 nucleotide sequence: TGTGCCAGCAGCCTACCGGGGGGGTCGCTTGAAAAACTGTTTTTT. The whole variable domain, filled in from reference TRBV7-9 and TRBJ1-4, reads DTGVSQNPRHKITKRGQNVTFRCDPISEHNRLYWYRQTLGQGPEFLTYFQNEAQLEKSRLLSDRFSAERPKGSFSTLEIQRTEQGDSAMYLCASSLPGGSLEKLFFGSGTQLSVL.

This chain links TRBV7-2 with TRBJ2-7, with D possibly being TRBD2 (5 bases). Per the germline V gene, CDR1 is SGHTA and CDR2 is FQGNSA. V lost 1 base to trimming and J lost 2 bases, with 9 bases between them. The CDR3 runs 14 residues. The DNA for the CDR3 is TGTGCCAGCAGCTTAGTAGAGGGCCCCTACGAGCAGTACTTC. The encoded protein is CASSLVEGPYEQYF.

The CDR3 bases are TGTGCCAGCAACCGGGACAGAGATTCTGGGGCCAACGTCCTGACTTTC. It specifies CASNRDRDSGANVLTF. This rearrangement joins TRBV28 to TRBJ2-6; 7 bases agree with TRBD1. The CDR3 sequence is 16 residues long. With V trimmed by 7 bases and J by 1 base, 7 bases remained unmatched. The germline V gene encodes CDR1 MDHEN and CDR2 SYDVKM.

The rearrangement links TRBV5-3 to TRBJ2-7, with 8 nucleotides matching TRBD2. TRBV5-3 is assigned to the ORF class and has an uncertain function. J was trimmed by 3 bases and V by 9 bases; bases with no gene match: 17. The CDR3 contains 16 residues. CDR3 sequence reads: CATGSGGRRGVYEQYF. The CDR3 DNA follows: TGTGCCACGGGGTCCGGCGGGAGGAGGGGGGTCTACGAGCAGTACTTC.

This chain connects TRBV29-1 to TRBJ2-7; D might be TRBD1 (5 bases). Germline V CDR1 and CDR2: SQVTM, ANQGSEA. The V and J ends lost 8 bases and 3 bases respectively, with 17 bases between them. The CDR3 length is 13 residues. The CDR3: CSTDRQFIYEQYF. The CDR3 nucleotides read TGCAGCACTGACAGACAGTTCATCTACGAGCAGTACTTC.

This chain connects TRBV27 to TRBJ1-1; unclear D gene. This CDR3 is 13 amino acids long. V gave up 6 bases and J gave up 4 bases, with 12 bases separating them. CDR1 is MNHEY, CDR2 SMNVEV, per germline (reference sequence). In nucleotides, the CDR3 is TGTGCCAGCAGCCTGGACGGGGTCACTGAAGCTTTCTTT. It specifies CASSLDGVTEAFF.